A single sample is the source of the 32 T cell receptor beta chains below, sequenced in a study of T cells after yellow fever vaccination (dated by TCRdb to between 2019 and 2020). The treatment or condition label, as the study defines it: live attenuated yellow fever vaccine strain. Library preparation employed 5' RACE. Sequencing was performed on an Illumina HiSeq 2500. TCRdb cleaned the public reads at Q25 with fastp, built clones with MiXCR and kept in-frame beta chains. Every entry covers one CDR3 protein and lists the most common genes and DNA from its rows. Counted in this sample were around 590,000 distinct CDR3 sequences; roughly an eighth of them appeared once. About 15% of the sample rests with the top ten. This specimen consisted of PBMCs, obtained on the day of the yellow fever booster vaccination. The receptors come from a man between 25 and 39 years old who received the YFV17D yellow fever vaccine.

This clonotype was detected a few times. The CDR3 bases are TGTGCCAGCAGCTGGGTCCCGGGCACAGATACGCAGTATTTT. This translates into CASSWVPGTDTQYF. The chain uses TRBV7-2 and TRBJ2-3; D remains unclear. The germline V gene encodes CDR1 SGHTA and CDR2 FQGNSA. The CDR3 has 14 residues. Trimming removed 4 bases at V and 1 base at J, with 9 bases between.

The V gene is TRBV7-9, the J gene TRBJ2-1, with D uncertain. Trimming removed 1 base at V and 9 bases at J, with 13 bases between. The CDR3 length is 14 residues. Looked up from germline, CDR1 is SEHNR and CDR2 is FQNEAQ (reference sequence). Written as DNA, the CDR3 is TGTGCCAGCAGCTTAGAAGTTAGTAGTCGTGAGCAGTTCTTC. It yields the protein CASSLEVSSREQFF.

The chain is built from TRBV30 and TRBJ2-5; 8 bases map to TRBD1. Germline V gene data show CDR1 as GTSNPN and CDR2 as SVGIG (reference sequence). V shed 1 base and J 13 bases; nucleotides not matched to a gene: 14. This CDR3 has 14 amino acids. The chain's CDR3 is CAWSEGQVSLLVYF. The CDR3 DNA reads TGTGCCTGGAGTGAGGGACAGGTCTCCCTCCTTGTGTACTTC. Full variable domain (outside the CDR3, taken from reference TRBV30 and TRBJ2-5): SQTIHQWPATLVQPVGSPLSLECTVEGTSNPNLYWYRQAAGRGLQLLFYSVGIGQISSEVPQNLSASRPQDRQFILSSKKLLLSDSGFYLCAWSEGQVSLLVYFGPGTRLLVL.

This clonotype was recorded a few times. The CDR3 region is CAWSVLGNTEAFF. CDR3 DNA sequence: TGTGCCTGGAGTGTACTGGGGAACACTGAAGCTTTCTTT. The chain is built from TRBV30 and TRBJ1-1; no reliable D call. Trimming shortened V by 0 bases and J by 1 base, and 6 bases separated the two germline ends. From germline, CDR1 is GTSNPN and CDR2 SVGIG (reference sequence). The CDR3 sequence is 13 residues long.

This clonotype showed up just a few times. The rearrangement links TRBV7-2 to TRBJ2-1, with a weak D call TRBD2 (5 bases). This CDR3 contains 15 residues. CDR1 is SGHTA and CDR2 is FQGNSA in the germline V gene. The V end lost 0 bases, the J end lost 3 bases, and 9 bases lay between the germline ends. CDR3 in amino acids: CASSLASSHYNEQFF. DNA for the CDR3: TGTGCCAGCAGCTTAGCGTCTAGCCACTACAATGAGCAGTTCTTC.

This chain connects TRBV6-1 to TRBJ2-2, with D unresolved. The CDR3 is 13 residues long. With 1 base removed from V and 7 bases from J, the gap between germline ends came to 7 bases. The germline gives CDR1 MNHNS, CDR2 SASEGT. As DNA, the CDR3 is TGTGCCAGCAGTGAAGGTGGCGGCGGGGAGCTGTTTTTT. Translated, it gives CASSEGGGGELFF.

The chain employs TRBV6-5 and TRBJ1-3, with D tentatively TRBD1 (6 bases). Germline V gene lookup returns CDR1 MNHEY and CDR2 SVGAGI. Deletions cut 2 bases from V and 3 bases from J, with 8 bases between. This CDR3 contains 14 residues. The DNA for the CDR3 is TGTGCCAGCAGTTACGGGGGCGGTGGAAACACCATATATTTT. This encodes CASSYGGGGNTIYF.

The rearrangement joins TRBV11-1 to TRBJ2-3, with no clear D. Trimming stripped 1 base from V and 8 bases from J, with 13 bases between. This CDR3 spans 14 amino acids. CDR1 and CDR2 (germline): SGHAT, FQDESV (reference sequence). The chain's CDR3 is CASSLESDSGTQYF. CDR3 DNA: TGTGCCAGCAGCTTAGAATCCGATAGTGGTACGCAGTATTTT.

This clonotype was observed a handful of times. Here the CDR3 reads CASGEGTDTQYF. The CDR3 region has the DNA TGCGCCAGCGGGGAGGGAACAGATACGCAGTATTTT. The chain links TRBV4-3 to TRBJ2-3; 7 bases match TRBD2. Germline values: CDR1 LGHNA, CDR2 YSLEER. The CDR3 contains 12 residues. The junction had 2 bases not matched to a gene; V was cut back by 8 bases and J by 3 bases.

This rearrangement joins TRBV29-1 to TRBJ1-5, with D unresolved. The CDR3 length is 14 residues. Trimming stripped 4 bases from V and 11 bases from J, with 21 bases between. Per germline, CDR1 SQVTM and CDR2 ANQGSEA. CDR3 region: CSVAGMDGSWAQHF. CDR3 sequence (DNA): TGCAGCGTTGCGGGGATGGACGGATCTTGGGCCCAGCATTTT.

The rearrangement links TRBV20-1 to TRBJ2-3; D uncertain. CDR1 is DFQATT, CDR2 SNEGSKA, per germline (reference sequence). Trimming removed 1 base at V and 6 bases at J, with 5 bases between. The CDR3 is 11 amino acids. CDR3 protein: CSARAYDTQYF. The DNA of the CDR3 is TGCAGTGCTAGAGCATACGATACGCAGTATTTT.

This clonotype appeared a few times. The chain has TRBV20-1 and TRBJ2-3, with D possibly matching TRBD2 (5 bases). Germline CDR1 reads DFQATT; CDR2 reads SNEGSKA (reference sequence). The CDR3 has 15 amino acids. Deletions cut 0 bases from V and 0 bases from J, with 10 bases between. The CDR3 region has the DNA TGCAGTGCTAGAGACTTTTGGACTAGCACAGATACGCAGTATTTT. Translated: CSARDFWTSTDTQYF.

This chain joins TRBV20-1 and TRBJ2-1; 7 nucleotides line up with TRBD1. The germline CDR1 and CDR2 sequences are DFQATT and SNEGSKA (reference sequence). After removal of 6 bases from V and 9 bases from J, the junction contained 5 bases not matched to a gene. The CDR3 contains 11 residues. CDR3 residues: CSAHRGSEQFF. In DNA form, the CDR3 reads TGCAGTGCCCACAGGGGAAGTGAGCAGTTCTTC.

This clonotype was detected many times. The chain recombines TRBV7-2 with TRBJ1-6; D is undetermined. CDR3 length: 14 residues. Trimming cost V 3 bases and J 6 bases, with 9 bases left between them. CDR1 is SGHTA and CDR2 is FQGNSA in the germline V gene. The CDR3 loop reads CASSLDASNSPLHF. Written as DNA, the CDR3 is TGTGCCAGCAGCTTGGATGCTTCTAATTCACCCCTCCACTTT.

The chain joins TRBV20-1 to TRBJ1-5, with D perhaps matching TRBD1 (5 bases). Per germline, CDR1 DFQATT and CDR2 SNEGSKA (reference sequence). V lost 6 bases to trimming and J lost 4 bases, with 22 bases between them. CDR3 length equals 16 residues. In DNA form, the CDR3 reads TGCAGTGCCAGAACTACCGGCGGGACGGTGAATCAGCCCCAGCATTTT. Its translation: CSARTTGGTVNQPQHF.

This chain connects TRBV14 to TRBJ2-1, with TRBD2 matching 9 bases. The trim removed 1 base at V and 5 bases at J, leaving 3 bases unmatched. The germline CDR1 and CDR2 sequences are SGHDN and FVKESK. This CDR3 comprises 15 residues. This CDR3 reads CASSQVGGRDNEQFF. CDR3 sequence (DNA): TGTGCCAGCAGCCAAGTAGGCGGGAGGGACAATGAGCAGTTCTTC.

The chain joins TRBV5-1 to TRBJ2-7, with unresolved D. CDR3 length: 14 residues. Germline CDR1 SGHRS, CDR2 YFSETQ. V was shortened by 0 bases and J by 1 base, with 8 bases between the two germline ends. In DNA form, the CDR3 reads TGCGCCAGCAGCTTGGAGGCGACGTCCTACGAGCAGTACTTC. Its translation: CASSLEATSYEQYF.

This clonotype was detected only a few times. This chain connects TRBV19 to TRBJ1-2, with a possible D match to TRBD1 (6 bases). Deletions cut 9 bases from V and 2 bases from J, with 13 bases between. CDR3 length: 13 amino acids. The germline gives CDR1 LNHDA, CDR2 SQIVND (reference sequence). CDR3 sequence (DNA): TGTGCCAGCTCGACAGGCTTCAACTATGGCTACACCTTC. As protein: CASSTGFNYGYTF.

This clonotype was recorded a few times. This chain uses TRBV19 with TRBJ1-5, with D maybe TRBD1 (5 bases). Trimming stripped 8 bases from V and 3 bases from J, with 29 bases between. The CDR3 consists of 19 residues. The germline gives CDR1 LNHDA, CDR2 SQIVND (reference sequence). DNA of the CDR3: TGTGCCAGTGGGGACGGAGCAGGGACCGGAGGTTCTATCAATCAGCCCCAGCATTTT. Protein sequence: CASGDGAGTGGSINQPQHF. Supplemented by reference TRBV19 and TRBJ1-5, the full variable domain reads DGGITQSPKYLFRKEGQNVTLSCEQNLNHDAMYWYRQDPGQGLRLIYYSQIVNDFQKGDIAEGYSVSREKKESFPLTVTSAQKNPTAFYLCASGDGAGTGGSINQPQHFGDGTRLSIL.

V is TRBV27 and J is TRBJ2-3, with 7 bases that match TRBD1. From germline, CDR1 is MNHEY and CDR2 SMNVEV (reference sequence). CDR3 length: 14 amino acids. V was pared by 4 bases and J by 6 bases, with 7 bases of the junction left unmatched. CDR3 region: CASSYGQGEDTQYF. The CDR3 DNA sequence: TGTGCCAGCAGTTATGGGCAGGGGGAGGATACGCAGTATTTT.

This clonotype turned up a few times. The rearrangement uses TRBV4-1 and TRBJ2-3, with 14 positions matching TRBD2. V lost 4 bases and J lost 6; bases outside the gene matches: 15. The CDR3 sequence is 19 residues long. The V gene's germline CDR1 is MGHRA and CDR2 YSYEKL. The CDR3 DNA sequence: TGCGCCAGCAGCCCGACTAGCGGGAGGGCCGGGGAGAGAGAGGATACGCAGTATTTT. Encoded protein: CASSPTSGRAGEREDTQYF.

This clonotype was seen a few times. CDR3 protein: CASSKGAYNEQFF. In nucleotides, the CDR3 is TGTGCCAGTAGTAAGGGGGCCTACAATGAGCAGTTCTTC. The chain uses TRBV19 and TRBJ2-1, with D possibly TRBD1 on 6 matching bases. The CDR3 length is 13 residues. The ends were cut back, 4 bases at V and 2 bases at J, with 6 bases in the middle. Germline lookup yields CDR1 LNHDA and CDR2 SQIVND (reference sequence).

This clonotype was observed a handful of times. The rearrangement uses TRBV9 and TRBJ2-7; a weak D match, TRBD1 (6 bases). V was trimmed by 0 bases and J by 2 bases, leaving 12 bases between them. The CDR3 length is 15 residues. Germline lookup yields CDR1 SGDLS and CDR2 YYNGEE. Written as DNA, the CDR3 is TGTGCCAGCAGCGTAGGAGGGACACCGGCCTACGAGCAGTACTTC. It yields the protein CASSVGGTPAYEQYF.

This clonotype has only a few counts. DNA for the CDR3: TGTGCCTCTAAGTTCGGGACAGGGCACGCCGGGGAGCTGTTTTTT. Its translation is CASKFGTGHAGELFF. This rearrangement joins TRBV19 to TRBJ2-2, with TRBD1 identical over 9 bases. This CDR3 is 15 amino acids long. Germline V CDR1 and CDR2: LNHDA, SQIVND (reference sequence). Trimming took 11 bases from V and 6 from J; bases not matched to a gene: 13.

This clonotype was observed a few times. The V call is TRBV24-1, the J call TRBJ2-1, with a weak D call TRBD2 (6 bases). The CDR3 runs 15 residues. Trimming pared 4 bases from V and 6 bases from J, leaving 15 bases between. Per germline, CDR1 KGHDR and CDR2 SFDVKD. The CDR3: CATSDLRDSTNEQFF. CDR3 DNA: TGTGCCACCAGTGACCTCCGGGACTCGACCAATGAGCAGTTCTTC.

This clonotype was found a few times. The chain combines TRBV19 with TRBJ1-2; D uncertain. The CDR3 runs to 14 residues. The V end lost 1 base, the J end lost 3 bases, and 9 bases lay between the germline ends. Looked up from germline, CDR1 is LNHDA and CDR2 is SQIVND (reference sequence). The CDR3 region is CASSIVPTDYGYTF. The DNA of the CDR3 is TGTGCCAGTAGTATAGTGCCGACGGACTATGGCTACACCTTC.

CDR3 in amino acids: CASSSTVSQETQYF. CDR3 nucleotides: TGTGCCAGTAGTTCAACAGTATCTCAAGAGACCCAGTACTTC. The V gene is TRBV19, the J gene TRBJ2-5; no clear D gene. The CDR3 is made up of 14 amino acids. Germline lookup yields CDR1 LNHDA and CDR2 SQIVND (reference sequence). Trimming stripped 5 bases from V and 2 bases from J, with 12 bases between. Full variable domain (missing parts from reference TRBV19 and TRBJ2-5): DGGITQSPKYLFRKEGQNVTLSCEQNLNHDAMYWYRQDPGQGLRLIYYSQIVNDFQKGDIAEGYSVSREKKESFPLTVTSAQKNPTAFYLCASSSTVSQETQYFGPGTRLLVL.

J is TRBJ2-1 and V is TRBV20-1, with 8 bases identical to TRBD2. This CDR3 contains 18 residues. The germline CDR1 and CDR2 sequences are DFQATT and SNEGSKA (reference sequence). V shed 6 bases, J shed 8 bases, and the junction held 24 bases outside the gene matches. This CDR3 reads CSARSPLLSGSIGDEQFF. CDR3 DNA sequence: TGCAGTGCCCGTAGTCCCCTTTTGAGCGGGAGTATTGGAGATGAGCAGTTCTTC.

The V call is TRBV20-1, the J call TRBJ1-5; weak D call: TRBD1 (5 bases). The CDR3 runs 14 residues. CDR1 and CDR2 (germline): DFQATT, SNEGSKA (reference sequence). Trimming removed 5 bases at V and 5 bases at J, with 16 bases between. CDR3 coding DNA: TGCAGTGCTGGGAGGGGCCAGGGCGATCAGCCCCAGCATTTT. Translation: CSAGRGQGDQPQHF.

This clonotype was counted only a few times. V usage is TRBV20-1 and J usage is TRBJ1-5, with 7 bases fitting TRBD1. The germline V gene has CDR1 DFQATT and CDR2 SNEGSKA (reference sequence). The CDR3 length is 15 residues. With V trimmed by 3 bases and J by 4 bases, 9 bases remained unmatched. CDR3 nucleotide sequence: TGCAGTGCTAGGGACGGGACAGATTCGAATCAGCCCCAGCATTTT. It specifies CSARDGTDSNQPQHF.

This clonotype was counted a few times. The rearrangement links TRBV15 to TRBJ2-3, with D perhaps TRBD1 (6 bases). Germline V CDR1 and CDR2: LNHNV, YYDKDF (reference sequence). The CDR3 is 16 residues long. Trimming removed 7 bases from V and 2 bases from J, with 19 bases in between. The CDR3 DNA follows: TGTGCCACCAAAATACCCCGGGACACCGACACAGATACGCAGTATTTT. Encoded protein: CATKIPRDTDTDTQYF. The complete variable domain, with remaining parts taken from reference TRBV15 and TRBJ2-3, reads DAMVIQNPRYQVTQFGKPVTLSCSQTLNHNVMYWYQQKSSQAPKLLFHYYDKDFNNEADTPDNFQSRRPNTSFCFLDIRSPGLGDTAMYLCATKIPRDTDTDTQYFGPGTRLTVL.

The chain combines TRBV12-3 or TRBV12-4 with TRBJ1-1; no firm D call. The V gene lost 7 bases and the J gene lost 1 base, with 10 bases spanning the gap. The length of the CDR3 is 13 residues. The CDR3 loop reads CASTIHQNTEAFF. DNA for the CDR3: TGTGCCAGCACCATACACCAGAACACTGAAGCTTTCTTT.